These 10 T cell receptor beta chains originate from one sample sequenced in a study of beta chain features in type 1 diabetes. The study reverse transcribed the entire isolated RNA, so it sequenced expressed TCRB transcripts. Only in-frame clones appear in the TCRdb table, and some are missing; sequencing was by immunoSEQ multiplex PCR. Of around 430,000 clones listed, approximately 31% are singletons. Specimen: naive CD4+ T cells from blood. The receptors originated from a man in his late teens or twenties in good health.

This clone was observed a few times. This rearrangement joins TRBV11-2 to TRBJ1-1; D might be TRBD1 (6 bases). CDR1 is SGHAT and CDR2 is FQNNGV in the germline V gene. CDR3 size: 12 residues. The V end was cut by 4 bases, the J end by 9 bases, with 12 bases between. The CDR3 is CASSSGTGKAFF. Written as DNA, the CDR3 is TGTGCCAGCAGCTCGGGAACAGGGAAAGCTTTCTTT.

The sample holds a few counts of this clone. The CDR3 region is CASVGSRGTQYF. The CDR3 DNA follows: TGTGCCAGCGTCGGTTCTCGGGGTACGCAGTATTTT. V usage is TRBV7-9 and J usage is TRBJ2-3; TRBD2 is a possible D gene (5 bases). The CDR3 consists of 12 residues. From germline, CDR1 is SEHNR and CDR2 FQNEAQ (reference sequence). The V and J ends lost 8 bases and 8 bases respectively, with 14 bases between them.

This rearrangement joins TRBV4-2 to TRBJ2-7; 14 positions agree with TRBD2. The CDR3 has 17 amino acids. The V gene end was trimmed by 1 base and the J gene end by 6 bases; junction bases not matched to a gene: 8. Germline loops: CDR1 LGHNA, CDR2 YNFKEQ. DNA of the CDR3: TGTGCCAGCAGCCAAGTGCCTGGGACTAGCGGGAGTGGCGAGCAGTACTTC. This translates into CASSQVPGTSGSGEQYF.

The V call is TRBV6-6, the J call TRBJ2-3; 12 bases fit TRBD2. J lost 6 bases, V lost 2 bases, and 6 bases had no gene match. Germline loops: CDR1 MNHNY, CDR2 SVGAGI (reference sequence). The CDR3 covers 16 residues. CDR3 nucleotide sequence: TGTGCCAGCAGTTACCCACTAGCGGGAGGACGGGATACGCAGTATTTT. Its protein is CASSYPLAGGRDTQYF.

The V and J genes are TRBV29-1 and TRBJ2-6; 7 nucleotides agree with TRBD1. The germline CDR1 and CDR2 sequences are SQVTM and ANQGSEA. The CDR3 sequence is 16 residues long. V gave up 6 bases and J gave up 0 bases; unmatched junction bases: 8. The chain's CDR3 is CSVRQGLRSGANVLTF. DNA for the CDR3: TGCAGCGTACGACAGGGCCTTCGCTCTGGGGCCAACGTCCTGACTTTC.

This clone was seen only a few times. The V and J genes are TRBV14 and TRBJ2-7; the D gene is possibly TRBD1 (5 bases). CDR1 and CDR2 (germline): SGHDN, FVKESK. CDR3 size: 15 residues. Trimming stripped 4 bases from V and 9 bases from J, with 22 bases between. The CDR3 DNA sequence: TGTGCCAGCAGCCGGACACACACCGGTGGACGGCCGCAGTACTTC. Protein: CASSRTHTGGRPQYF.

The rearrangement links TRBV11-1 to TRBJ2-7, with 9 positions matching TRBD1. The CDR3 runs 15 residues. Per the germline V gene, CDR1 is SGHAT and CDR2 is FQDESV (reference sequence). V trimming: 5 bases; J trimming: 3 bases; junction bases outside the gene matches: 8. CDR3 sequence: CASSDGPGQGYEQYF. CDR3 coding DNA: TGTGCCAGCAGCGACGGGCCGGGACAGGGCTACGAGCAGTACTTC.

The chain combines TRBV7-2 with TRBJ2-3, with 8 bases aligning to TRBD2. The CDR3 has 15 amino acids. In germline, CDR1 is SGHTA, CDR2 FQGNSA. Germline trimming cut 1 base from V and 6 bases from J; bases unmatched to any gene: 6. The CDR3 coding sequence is TGTGCCAGCAGCTTAGATCCAGCGGGAGCGGATACGCAGTATTTT. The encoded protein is CASSLDPAGADTQYF.

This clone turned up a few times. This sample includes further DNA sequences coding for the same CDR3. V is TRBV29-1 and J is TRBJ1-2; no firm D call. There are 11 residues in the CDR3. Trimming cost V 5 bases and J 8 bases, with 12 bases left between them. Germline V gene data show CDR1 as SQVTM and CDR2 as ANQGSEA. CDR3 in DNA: TGCAGCGTTTCCCGAACTGGGGGCTACACCTTC. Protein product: CSVSRTGGYTF.

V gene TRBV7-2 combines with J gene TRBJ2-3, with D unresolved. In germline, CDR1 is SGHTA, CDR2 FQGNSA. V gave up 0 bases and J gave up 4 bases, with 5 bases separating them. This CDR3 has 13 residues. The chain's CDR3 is CASSLALADTQYF. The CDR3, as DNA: TGTGCCAGCAGCTTAGCGCTGGCAGATACGCAGTATTTT.